The next 8 T cell receptor beta chains were all read from a single sample in a study of human versus mouse CDR3 diversity and MHC coevolution. Libraries were prepared by immunoSEQ multiplex PCR; TCRdb keeps only in-frame clonotypes and omits some of them. In the table there are about 77,000 clones, approximately 90% of which are singletons. Sequencing input: naive CD4+ T cells from blood. Noted subset: CD45RO-negative CD62L-positive naive CD4 T cells. The receptors here all came from a person aged 30-69 years in good health.

The rearrangement joins TRBV7-2 to TRBJ1-2, with D perhaps TRBD1 (5 bases). V lost 1 base and J lost 0, with 9 bases in between. The CDR3 is made up of 15 amino acids. Germline CDR1 is SGHTA and CDR2 is FQGNSA. The CDR3 nucleotides are TGTGCCAGCAGCTTAGACCGGGGGACTAACTATGGCTACACCTTC. Translating it yields CASSLDRGTNYGYTF.

This chain uses TRBV18 with TRBJ1-5; possible D gene TRBD1, 5 bases. Germline CDR1 KGHSH, CDR2 LQKENI. Trimming took off 3 bases at V and 0 bases at J, with 9 bases between the two ends. The CDR3 loop spans 15 amino acids. CDR3: CASSPRGGSNQPQHF. The CDR3 DNA follows: TGTGCCAGCTCACCCCGGGGGGGTAGCAATCAGCCCCAGCATTTT.

The chain recombines TRBV6-1 with TRBJ2-3, with 7 bases identical to TRBD2. The germline V gene has CDR1 MNHNS and CDR2 SASEGT. The CDR3 is 14 amino acids. J gave up 3 bases and V 3 bases, and 3 bases lay outside the gene matches. The CDR3 DNA follows: TGTGCCAGCAGTGATGGCGGGAGAACAGATACGCAGTATTTT. This translates into CASSDGGRTDTQYF.

The chain employs TRBV19 and TRBJ1-3; D might be TRBD1 (5 bases). This CDR3 contains 16 residues. The germline CDR1 and CDR2 sequences are LNHDA and SQIVND (reference sequence). The V end was cut by 3 bases, the J end by 0 bases, with 12 bases between. The CDR3 DNA follows: TGTGCCAGTAGTATTGGGGGGGTTAACTCTGGAAACACCATATATTTT. Its protein is CASSIGGVNSGNTIYF.

The genes are TRBV2 and TRBJ2-5; 8 bases fit TRBD1. The trim removed 5 bases at V and 3 bases at J, leaving 5 bases unmatched. The CDR3 is made up of 14 amino acids. From germline, CDR1 is SNHLY and CDR2 FYNNEI. This chain's CDR3 is CASSPTGDKETQYF. The CDR3 DNA is TGTGCCAGCAGTCCGACAGGGGACAAAGAGACCCAGTACTTC.

This sequence joins TRBV4-1 and TRBJ1-5; unclear D gene. Between the trimmed V and J ends, which lost 2 bases and 4 bases, there was a span of 6 bases. This CDR3 contains 13 residues. CDR1 and CDR2 from the germline V gene are MGHRA and YSYEKL. The CDR3 DNA follows: TGCGCCAGCAGCCAAAGCTGGAATCAGCCCCAGCATTTT. Translated, it gives CASSQSWNQPQHF.

The V call is TRBV5-1, the J call TRBJ2-1; 12 positions match TRBD2. There are 16 residues in the CDR3. With V trimmed by 4 bases and J by 12 bases, 14 bases remained unmatched. Germline V gene sequence: CDR1 SGHRS, CDR2 YFSETQ. CDR3 amino acids: CASSQATPTSGSPQFF. CDR3 DNA sequence: TGCGCCAGCAGCCAGGCGACTCCGACTAGCGGGAGTCCGCAGTTCTTC.

J is TRBJ1-1 and V is TRBV29-1, with TRBD1 as a possible D gene (6 bases). Germline V gives CDR1 SQVTM, CDR2 ANQGSEA. CDR3 length: 14 amino acids. V gave up 6 bases and J gave up 3 bases, with 17 bases separating them. The CDR3 bases are TGCAGCGTAGACACAGGGATGTGGGACACTGAAGCTTTCTTT. This codes for CSVDTGMWDTEAFF.